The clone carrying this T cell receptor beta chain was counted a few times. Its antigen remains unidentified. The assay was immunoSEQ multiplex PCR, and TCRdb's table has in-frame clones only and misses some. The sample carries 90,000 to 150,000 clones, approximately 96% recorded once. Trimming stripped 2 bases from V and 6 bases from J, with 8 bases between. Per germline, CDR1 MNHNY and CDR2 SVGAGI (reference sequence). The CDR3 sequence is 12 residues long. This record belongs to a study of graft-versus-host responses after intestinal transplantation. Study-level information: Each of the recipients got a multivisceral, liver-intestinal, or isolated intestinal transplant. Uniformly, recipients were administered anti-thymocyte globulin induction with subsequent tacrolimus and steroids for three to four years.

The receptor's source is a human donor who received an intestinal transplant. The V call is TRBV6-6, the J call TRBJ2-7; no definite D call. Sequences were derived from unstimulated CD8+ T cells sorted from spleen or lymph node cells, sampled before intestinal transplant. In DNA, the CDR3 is TGTGCCAGCAGTTACAATGGTGGCGAGCAGTACTTC. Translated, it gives CASSYNGGEQYF.